The 19 T cell receptor beta chains listed next were all sequenced from one sample in a study of T cell repertoires in cytomegalovirus infection. One entry per CDR3 protein results from TCRdb running MiXCR on the reads. The sample has about 180,000 distinct CDR3 sequences, about a sixth seen once. Sequenced material: CD8+ T cells from PBMCs. The receptors were sampled from a human donor in good health (CMV status not recorded). Some clones in this sample may be carry-over from other donors' samples.

This clonotype appeared a few times. The chain is built from TRBV7-2 and TRBJ2-7, with TRBD1 identical over 7 bases. The CDR3 is made up of 15 amino acids. The germline V gene encodes CDR1 SGHTA and CDR2 FQGNSA. Losses at the gene ends were 1 base for V and 3 bases for J; bases not matched to a gene: 6. The DNA for the CDR3 is TGTGCCAGCAGCTTAGAGTGGGACAGTTACTACGAGCAGTACTTC. Its translation: CASSLEWDSYYEQYF.

The chain employs TRBV12-5 and TRBJ1-6; D is unclear. Germline assignment: CDR1 LGHNT and CDR2 FRNRAP. V gave up 2 bases and J gave up 9 bases, with 17 bases separating them. The CDR3 length is 16 residues. This CDR3 reads CASGLIIFSDVSPLHF. CDR3 nucleotides: TGTGCTAGTGGTTTGATCATCTTCAGCGACGTTTCACCCCTCCACTTT. The entire variable domain, with the rest obtained from reference TRBV12-5 and TRBJ1-6, is as follows: DARVTQTPRHKVTEMGQEVTMRCQPILGHNTVFWYRQTMMQGLELLAYFRNRAPLDDSGMPKDRFSAEMPDATLATLKIQPSEPRDSAVYFCASGLIIFSDVSPLHFGNGTRLTVT.

The chain combines TRBV5-6 with TRBJ1-1; no clear D. Germline V gene sequence: CDR1 SGHDT, CDR2 YYEEEE. Trimming removed 3 bases from V and 7 bases from J, with 13 bases in between. The CDR3 runs 13 residues. The CDR3 reads CASSSTNTIEAFF. The DNA for the CDR3 is TGTGCCAGCAGCTCCACCAACACCATTGAAGCTTTCTTT.

The chain links TRBV28 to TRBJ2-7; D is possibly TRBD2 (6 bases). The CDR3 runs to 13 residues. V was cut by 3 bases and J by 2 bases, with 8 bases left in between. Germline CDR1 is MDHEN and CDR2 is SYDVKM. CDR3 residues: CASSFGTPYEQYF. CDR3 bases: TGTGCCAGCAGTTTCGGGACTCCCTACGAGCAGTACTTC.

In this sample, this clonotype turned up a few times. The chain carries TRBV7-8 and TRBJ2-5, with D unresolved. The germline CDR1 and CDR2 sequences are SGHVS and FQNEAQ. The ends were cut back, 4 bases at V and 0 bases at J, with 6 bases in the middle. The CDR3 loop spans 13 amino acids. DNA of the CDR3: TGTGCCAGCAGCTCGGTCTACCAAGAGACCCAGTACTTC. It specifies CASSSVYQETQYF.

This clonotype was detected only a few times. This rearrangement joins TRBV4-3 to TRBJ2-1, with 11 bases aligning to TRBD2. This CDR3 is built from 18 residues. The V gene's germline CDR1 is LGHNA and CDR2 YSLEER. V lost 0 bases to trimming and J lost 8 bases; unmatched junction nucleotides: 12. This CDR3 is CASSQDASGGPGVHEQFF. The CDR3 bases are TGCGCCAGCAGCCAAGATGCTAGCGGGGGGCCCGGAGTACATGAGCAGTTCTTC.

In this sample, this clonotype turned up once. The chain has TRBV7-9 and TRBJ2-5, with D possibly TRBD1 on 6 matching bases. Trimming removed 5 bases at V and 5 bases at J, with 18 bases between. Germline assignment: CDR1 SEHNR and CDR2 FQNEAQ (reference sequence). This CDR3 is 15 amino acids long. The CDR3 region has the DNA TGTGCCAGCAGCCCCGGGACACGGTCAGGGGAGACCCAGTACTTC. It is translated as CASSPGTRSGETQYF.

This clonotype was recorded many times. The chain carries TRBV19 and TRBJ1-1, with TRBD1 matching over 8 bases. This CDR3 is 14 amino acids long. V trimming: 3 bases; J trimming: 1 base; junction bases outside the gene matches: 1. In germline, CDR1 is LNHDA, CDR2 SQIVND (reference sequence). Here the CDR3 reads CASSIGQGNTEAFF. Written as DNA, the CDR3 is TGTGCCAGTAGTATCGGACAGGGGAACACTGAAGCTTTCTTT. Complete variable domain (other parts from reference TRBV19 and TRBJ1-1): DGGITQSPKYLFRKEGQNVTLSCEQNLNHDAMYWYRQDPGQGLRLIYYSQIVNDFQKGDIAEGYSVSREKKESFPLTVTSAQKNPTAFYLCASSIGQGNTEAFFGQGTRLTVV.

The chain recombines TRBV6-2 or TRBV6-3 with TRBJ1-1; D ambiguous. The CDR3 totals 14 residues. Germline CDR1 is MNHEY and CDR2 is SVGEGT. The V and J ends lost 2 bases and 1 base respectively, with 8 bases between them. The CDR3 DNA is TGTGCCAGCAGTTACGACGGCCCGAACACTGAAGCTTTCTTT. Residues: CASSYDGPNTEAFF.

This clonotype was detected ten times or more. This chain joins TRBV6-1 and TRBJ1-5; 8 positions agree with TRBD1. The CDR3 is 15 residues long. V was pared by 5 bases and J by 4 bases, with 7 bases of the junction left unmatched. Germline loops: CDR1 MNHNS, CDR2 SASEGT. CDR3 protein: CASSPLTGGNQPQHF. The CDR3 DNA follows: TGTGCCAGCAGTCCACTAACAGGGGGTAATCAGCCCCAGCATTTT.

The chain carries TRBV28 and TRBJ2-7, with no clear D. V lost 6 bases and J lost 3, with 15 bases in between. The CDR3 length is 14 residues. Looked up from germline, CDR1 is MDHEN and CDR2 is SYDVKM. The CDR3 region has the DNA TGTGCCAGCAGCCCCGTGGGCAGAAACTACGAGCAGTACTTC. This sequence encodes CASSPVGRNYEQYF.

This clonotype was seen repeatedly, ten times or more. The chain combines TRBV7-2 with TRBJ1-5; a possible D gene is TRBD1 (6 bases). The length of the CDR3 is 16 residues. V dropped 5 bases and J dropped 4 bases, with 18 bases sitting between them. Germline CDR1 SGHTA, CDR2 FQGNSA. The DNA of the CDR3 is TGTGCCAGCAGCCCCCCCGGGGGGCGCGGGAATCAGCCCCAGCATTTT. Translating it yields CASSPPGGRGNQPQHF. Full variable domain (rest looked up from reference TRBV7-2 and TRBJ1-5): GAGVSQSPSNKVTEKGKDVELRCDPISGHTALYWYRQSLGQGLEFLIYFQGNSAPDKSGLPSDRFSAERTGGSVSTLTIQRTQQEDSAVYLCASSPPGGRGNQPQHFGDGTRLSIL.

This clonotype was found a few times. This rearrangement joins TRBV10-3 to TRBJ2-5; a weak D match, TRBD1 (7 bases). Germline CDR1 is ENHRY and CDR2 is SYGVKD. V lost 0 bases to trimming and J lost 3 bases, with 20 bases between them. The CDR3 runs to 18 residues. CDR3 coding DNA: TGTGCCATCAGTGAGTCGGGGCCCGACAGGGAGGTCGAAGAGACCCAGTACTTC. Its protein is CAISESGPDREVEETQYF.

There are a few counts of this clonotype. The rearrangement joins TRBV10-3 to TRBJ2-7; TRBD1 might be the D (7 bases). Per the germline V gene, CDR1 is ENHRY and CDR2 is SYGVKD. Trimming removed 8 bases at V and 2 bases at J, with 13 bases between. The CDR3 runs 13 residues. The CDR3 region has the DNA TGTGCCATCGGAGGGGGCCAGGCCTACGAGCAGTACTTC. It is translated as CAIGGGQAYEQYF.

V is TRBV9 and J is TRBJ2-7; D perhaps matches TRBD1 (6 bases). Trimming removed 4 bases from V and 2 bases from J, with 25 bases in between. The CDR3 runs to 18 residues. CDR1 is SGDLS and CDR2 is YYNGEE in the germline V gene. The CDR3: CASSTSPKRGTEPYEQYF. The CDR3 DNA reads as TGTGCCAGCAGCACCTCCCCGAAGAGGGGGACGGAACCCTACGAGCAGTACTTC.

V is TRBV30 and J is TRBJ1-2; TRBD1 might be the D (5 bases). The V end was cut by 4 bases, the J end by 8 bases, with 17 bases between. This CDR3 comprises 13 residues. Germline V gene lookup returns CDR1 GTSNPN and CDR2 SVGIG (reference sequence). CDR3 residues: CAWTRRDRWGYTF. CDR3 bases: TGTGCCTGGACCCGGAGGGACCGGTGGGGCTACACCTTC. Supplemented by reference TRBV30 and TRBJ1-2, the full variable domain reads SQTIHQWPATLVQPVGSPLSLECTVEGTSNPNLYWYRQAAGRGLQLLFYSVGIGQISSEVPQNLSASRPQDRQFILSSKKLLLSDSGFYLCAWTRRDRWGYTFGSGTRLTVV.

The V gene is TRBV7-9, the J gene TRBJ2-2, with 9 nucleotides matching TRBD1. Germline CDR1 SEHNR, CDR2 FQNEAQ (reference sequence). This CDR3 has 15 amino acids. Unmatched junction bases numbered 6, after V lost 5 bases and J lost 5 bases. For the CDR3, the DNA is TGTGCCAGCAGCCGGGGACAGGGTTCGACCGGGGAGCTGTTTTTT. This gives the protein CASSRGQGSTGELFF.

This clonotype was counted only a few times. The chain joins TRBV7-9 to TRBJ1-1; 7 bases map to TRBD1. The CDR3 is 14 amino acids. CDR1 SEHNR and CDR2 FQNEAQ come from the germline V gene (reference sequence). The V gene end was trimmed by 5 bases and the J gene end by 2 bases; junction bases not matched to a gene: 5. The CDR3 protein is CASSGGDSNTEAFF. CDR3 sequence (DNA): TGTGCCAGCAGCGGGGGGGACAGCAACACTGAAGCTTTCTTT.

Regarding this clonotype: A much larger clone lies one base from this, so it may be a read error. The chain links TRBV7-6 to TRBJ1-2, with 10 bases identical to TRBD1. This CDR3 is 14 amino acids long. Trimming took 4 bases from V and 2 from J; bases not matched to a gene: 1. CDR1 is SGHVS and CDR2 is FNYEAQ in the germline V gene. In nucleotides, the CDR3 is TGTGCCAGCAGCTGGGGACAGGGGAACTATGGCTACACCTTC. As protein: CASSWGQGNYGYTF. Full variable domain (outside the CDR3, taken from reference TRBV7-6 and TRBJ1-2): GAGVSQSPRYKVTKRGQDVALRCDPISGHVSLYWYRQALGQGPEFLTYFNYEAQQDKSGLPNDRFSAERPEGSISTLTIQRTEQRDSAMYRCASSWGQGNYGYTFGSGTRLTVV.